The clone carrying this T cell receptor (beta chain) has only one observation. Its antigen is unidentified. The entry originates in a study of cytomegalovirus exposure and HLA in healthy donors. Study results and limitations: In terms of immune exposure information, only CMV serostatus was available.

CDR1 is LGHNA, CDR2 YNFKEQ, per germline. The CDR3 sequence is 15 residues long. V was clipped by 1 base and J by 3 bases, with 9 bases between them. 13 Jbeta primers and 60 Vbeta primers were used for the PCR. Authors' data handling: Roughly 11 million shared chains were among some 80 million unique TCR beta chains counted in a later analysis. TCRdb's table, derived via immunoSEQ multiplex PCR, lists solely in-frame clones and lacks some. The D gene and trimming were derived from the DNA, and the V and J assignments and clone size from that table. The sample records 75,000 to 90,000 clones, over 70% being singletons.

Sequenced sample: PBMCs. The receptor was isolated from a woman aged 40 to 50 in good health and CMV-seropositive. The V gene is TRBV4-2, the J gene TRBJ1-4, with D possibly TRBD1 on 5 matching bases. The CDR3 reads CASSQVPGSNEKLFF. As DNA, the CDR3 is TGTGCCAGCAGCCAAGTCCCAGGGTCTAATGAAAAACTGTTTTTT.